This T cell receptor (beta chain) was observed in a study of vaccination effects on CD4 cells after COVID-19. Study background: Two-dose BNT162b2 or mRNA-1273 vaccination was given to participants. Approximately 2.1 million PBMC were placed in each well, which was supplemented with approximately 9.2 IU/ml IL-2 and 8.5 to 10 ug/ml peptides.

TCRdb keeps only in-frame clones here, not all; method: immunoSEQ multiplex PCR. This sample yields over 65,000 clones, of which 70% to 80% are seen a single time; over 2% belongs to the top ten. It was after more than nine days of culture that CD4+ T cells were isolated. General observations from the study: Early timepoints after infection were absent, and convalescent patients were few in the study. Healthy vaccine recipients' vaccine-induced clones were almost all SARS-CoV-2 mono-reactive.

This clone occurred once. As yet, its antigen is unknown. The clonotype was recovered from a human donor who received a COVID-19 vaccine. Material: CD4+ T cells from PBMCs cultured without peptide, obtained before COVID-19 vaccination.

CDR3 in DNA: TGTGCCAGCAGTTACGGAGCGGGGGGGCGAGAGACCCAGTACTTC. Amino acids: CASSYGAGGRETQYF. The rearrangement uses TRBV6-2 or TRBV6-3 and TRBJ2-5; 10 bases are a match to TRBD2. V trimming: 2 bases; J trimming: 4 bases; junction bases outside the gene matches: 4. The germline V gene has CDR1 MNHEY and CDR2 SVGEGT. The CDR3 spans 15 residues.